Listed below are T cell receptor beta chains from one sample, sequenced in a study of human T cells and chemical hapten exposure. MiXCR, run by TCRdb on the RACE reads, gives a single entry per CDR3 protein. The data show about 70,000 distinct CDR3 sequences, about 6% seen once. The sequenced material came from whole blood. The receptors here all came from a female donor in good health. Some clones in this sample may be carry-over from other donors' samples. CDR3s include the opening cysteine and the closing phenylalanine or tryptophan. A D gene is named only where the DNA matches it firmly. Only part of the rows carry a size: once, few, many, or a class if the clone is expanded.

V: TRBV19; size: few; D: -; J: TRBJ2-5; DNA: TGTGCCAGTGCTCCCCACCGGGACCGCCAATTGGCCCAGTACTTC; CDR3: CASAPHRDRQLAQYF
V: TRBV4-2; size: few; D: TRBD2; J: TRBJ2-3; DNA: TGTGCCAGCAGCCAAGTCCAGACCGCGGGAGGGACAGATACGCAGTATTTT; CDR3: CASSQVQTAGGTDTQYF
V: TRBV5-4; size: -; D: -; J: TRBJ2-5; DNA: TGTGCCAGCAGCTTGAAGTGGCGGGAAAATGAGGAGACCCAGTACTTC; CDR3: CASSLKWRENEETQYF
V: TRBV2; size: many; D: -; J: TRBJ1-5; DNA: TGTGCCAGCGGACGGGGGGGGACGAGCAATCAGCCCCAGCATTTT; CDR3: CASGRGGTSNQPQHF
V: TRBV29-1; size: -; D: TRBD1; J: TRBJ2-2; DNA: TGCAGCGTCAGGGGGCGAGGCACCGGGGAGCTGTTTTTT; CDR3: CSVRGRGTGELFF
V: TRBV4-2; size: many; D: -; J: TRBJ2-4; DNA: TGTGCCAGCAGCCAAGAGGGCCAGATCAAAAACATTCAGTACTTC; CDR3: CASSQEGQIKNIQYF
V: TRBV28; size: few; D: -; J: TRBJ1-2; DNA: TGTGCCAGCAGTTTACCCGACGCTACTAACTATGGCTACACCTTC; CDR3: CASSLPDATNYGYTF
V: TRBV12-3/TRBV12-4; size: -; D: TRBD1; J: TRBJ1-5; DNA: TGTGCCAGCAGCCCAGGGGGAGATCAGCCCCAGCATTTT; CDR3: CASSPGGDQPQHF
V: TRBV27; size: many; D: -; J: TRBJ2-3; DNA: TGTGCCAGCAGTGTGGGAGGTCTTCTCACAGATACGCAGTATTTT; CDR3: CASSVGGLLTDTQYF
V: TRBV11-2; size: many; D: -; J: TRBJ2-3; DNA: TGTGCCAGCAGCCGGTCCTGGGGCACAGATACGCAGTATTTT; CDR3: CASSRSWGTDTQYF
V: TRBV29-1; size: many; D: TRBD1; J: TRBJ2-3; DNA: TGCAGCGTTGGGACAGGGTGGGATACGCAGTATTTT; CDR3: CSVGTGWDTQYF
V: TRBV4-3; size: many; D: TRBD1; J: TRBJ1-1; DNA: TGCGCCAGCAGCAACGGACAGGGAGTAGGTGAAGCTTTCTTT; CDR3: CASSNGQGVGEAFF
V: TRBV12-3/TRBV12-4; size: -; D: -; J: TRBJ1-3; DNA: TGTGCCAGCGACGTATCCAACTCTGGAAACACCATATATTTT; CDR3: CASDVSNSGNTIYF
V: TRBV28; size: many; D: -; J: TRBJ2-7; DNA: TGTGCCAGCAGAGGTGACAGCCGGCGGGGTTACGAGCAGTACTTC; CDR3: CASRGDSRRGYEQYF
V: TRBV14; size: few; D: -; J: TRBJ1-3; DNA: TGTGCCAGCAGCCCGGGGGGGTCTGGAAACACCATATATTTT; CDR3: CASSPGGSGNTIYF
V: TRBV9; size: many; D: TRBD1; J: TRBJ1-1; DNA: TGTGCCAGCAGCCCAGGGGGTAATCTAATGAACACTGAAGCTTTCTTT; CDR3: CASSPGGNLMNTEAFF
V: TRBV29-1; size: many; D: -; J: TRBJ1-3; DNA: TGCAGCGTCCAAAGCGCTTGGGCCTCTGGAAACACCATATATTTT; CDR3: CSVQSAWASGNTIYF
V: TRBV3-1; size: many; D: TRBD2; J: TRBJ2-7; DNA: TGTGCCAGCAGCCAAGATAGGCCCGGAAGCGGGAGACTCTACGAGCAGTACTTC; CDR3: CASSQDRPGSGRLYEQYF
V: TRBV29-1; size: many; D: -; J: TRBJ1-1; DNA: TGCAGCGTGGGGTCGAACACTGAAGCTTTCTTT; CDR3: CSVGSNTEAFF
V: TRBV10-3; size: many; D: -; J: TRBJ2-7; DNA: TGTGCCATCAGTGGCGAGGGGCGCGACGAGCAGTACTTC; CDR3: CAISGEGRDEQYF
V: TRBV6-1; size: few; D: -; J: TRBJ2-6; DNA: TGTGCCAGCAAGAAGCAGGCTGGGGCCAACGTCCTGACTTTC; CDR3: CASKKQAGANVLTF
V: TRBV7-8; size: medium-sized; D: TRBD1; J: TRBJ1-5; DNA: TGTGCCAGCAGCCTGGGACAGGGAAAATGGCCCCAGCATTTT; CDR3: CASSLGQGKWPQHF
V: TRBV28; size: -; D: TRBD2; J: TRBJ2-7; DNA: TGTGCCAGCAGGGAAGCGGGAGGGTACATTCAATGCTTC; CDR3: CASREAGGYIQCF
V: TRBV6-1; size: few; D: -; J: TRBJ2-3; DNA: TGTGCCAGCAGTGATACAGGATCCACAGATACGCAGTATTTT; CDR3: CASSDTGSTDTQYF
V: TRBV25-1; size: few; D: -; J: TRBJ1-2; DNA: TGCAAGTTGCACTATGGCTACACCTTC; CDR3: CKLHYGYTF
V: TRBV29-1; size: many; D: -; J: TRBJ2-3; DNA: TGCAGCGTATTACCGGGAAGCACAGATACGCAGTATTTT; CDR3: CSVLPGSTDTQYF
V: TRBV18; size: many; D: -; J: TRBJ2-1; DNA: TGTGCCAGCTCACGAACCCCGGATCACTCCTACAATGAGCAGTTCTTC; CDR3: CASSRTPDHSYNEQFF